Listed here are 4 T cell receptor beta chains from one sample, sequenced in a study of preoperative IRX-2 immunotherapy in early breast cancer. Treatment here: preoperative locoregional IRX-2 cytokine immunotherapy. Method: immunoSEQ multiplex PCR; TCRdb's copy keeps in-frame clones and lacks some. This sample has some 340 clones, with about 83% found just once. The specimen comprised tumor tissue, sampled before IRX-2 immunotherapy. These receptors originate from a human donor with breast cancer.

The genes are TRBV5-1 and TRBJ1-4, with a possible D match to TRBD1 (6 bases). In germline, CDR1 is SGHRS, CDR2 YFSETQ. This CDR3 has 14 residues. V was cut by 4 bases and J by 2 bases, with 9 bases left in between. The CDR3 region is CASSPQGTNEKLFF. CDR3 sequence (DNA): TGCGCCAGCAGCCCCCAGGGGACTAATGAAAAACTGTTTTTT.

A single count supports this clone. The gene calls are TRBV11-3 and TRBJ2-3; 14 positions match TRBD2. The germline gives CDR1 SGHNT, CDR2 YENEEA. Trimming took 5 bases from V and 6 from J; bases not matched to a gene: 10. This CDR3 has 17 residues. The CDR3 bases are TGTGCCAGCAGCGCCGGGACTAGCGGGGGCGCGTGGGATACGCAGTATTTT. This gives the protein CASSAGTSGGAWDTQYF.

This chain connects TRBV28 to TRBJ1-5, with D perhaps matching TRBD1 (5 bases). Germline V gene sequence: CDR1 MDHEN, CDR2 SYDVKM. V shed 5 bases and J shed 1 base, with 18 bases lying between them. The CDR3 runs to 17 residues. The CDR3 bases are TGTGCCAGCAGTGGGGCCCCCAGGGTAAGGAGCAATCAGCCCCAGCATTTT. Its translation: CASSGAPRVRSNQPQHF.

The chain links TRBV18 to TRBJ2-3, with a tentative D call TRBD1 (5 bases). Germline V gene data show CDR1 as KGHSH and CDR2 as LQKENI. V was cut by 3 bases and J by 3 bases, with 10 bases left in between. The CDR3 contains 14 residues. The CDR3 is CASSPQGGTDTQYF. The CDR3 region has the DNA TGTGCCAGCTCACCCCAGGGTGGAACAGATACGCAGTATTTT. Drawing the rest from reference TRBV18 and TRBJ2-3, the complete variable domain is NAGVMQNPRHLVRRRGQEARLRCSPMKGHSHVYWYRQLPEEGLKFMVYLQKENIIDESGMPKERFSAEFPKEGPSILRIQQVVRGDSAAYFCASSPQGGTDTQYFGPGTRLTVL.